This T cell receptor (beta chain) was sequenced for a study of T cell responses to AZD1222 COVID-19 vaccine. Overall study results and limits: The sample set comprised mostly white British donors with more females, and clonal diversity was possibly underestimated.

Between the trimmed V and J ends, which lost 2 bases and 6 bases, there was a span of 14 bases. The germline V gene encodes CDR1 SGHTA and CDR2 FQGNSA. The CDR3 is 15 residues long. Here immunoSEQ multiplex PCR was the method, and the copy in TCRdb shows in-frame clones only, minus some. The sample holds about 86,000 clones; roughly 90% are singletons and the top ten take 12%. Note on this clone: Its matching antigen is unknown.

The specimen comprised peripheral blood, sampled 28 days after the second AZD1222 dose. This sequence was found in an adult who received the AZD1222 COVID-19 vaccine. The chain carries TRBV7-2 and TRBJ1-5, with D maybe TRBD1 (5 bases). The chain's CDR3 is CASSLMGVEAQPQHF. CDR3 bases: TGTGCCAGCAGCTTAATGGGGGTTGAGGCTCAGCCCCAGCATTTT.